This entry concerns a single T cell receptor (beta chain). There are a few counts of this clonotype. This receptor's antigen is unknown. No much larger clonotype is one base removed from it; base qualities were not supplied. Measured from the cysteine to the phenylalanine, the CDR3 is 12 residues long. Only CDR3 DNA remains: 36 bases, in frame from the first base. From the germline V gene, CDR1 is MNHEY and CDR2 is SVGAGI. Trimming costs V 8 bases and J 7 bases, and their ends lie 14 bases apart. This entry is derived from a study of T cells after yellow fever vaccination (dated by TCRdb to between 2019 and 2020). Regarding the research as a whole: Libraries from fractions with low cell numbers were prepared with the SMART-Seq v4 Ultra Low Input RNA kit. Two healthy male donors made up the cohort, one aged 18 to 30 years and the other aged 30 to 40 years. Bulk TCR alpha and beta repertoires were sequenced longitudinally to track T-cell clones before and after primary and booster YFV17D yellow fever vaccination. Blood was collected at multiple timepoints before and after primary and secondary immunization, and bulk PBMC replicates and cell subsets were isolated.

Broad study findings and their caveats: Because abundant contaminating clonotypes from the bulk population could be contained in FACS-sorted repertoires, computational filtering was required. Because only a couple of donors were included in the study, the extent to which the findings can be generalized is limited. A small share of clonotypes occurred in both CD4 and CD8 compartments, likely arising from convergent recombination. Most clones expanded after primary vaccination were re-detected after the booster (approximately 96% of CD4 and around 88% of CD8), suggesting broad memory maintenance. Compared with the primary T-cell response, the secondary T-cell response was weaker but faster, peaking on day 5 rather than day 15.

This specimen's treatment or condition label, interpreted: live attenuated yellow fever vaccine strain. Two biological replicates of bulk PBMCs were collected at each blood-draw timepoint. A standard Ficoll-Paque protocol was used to isolate PBMCs from peripheral blood. RNA was extracted with TriZol from bulk PBMCs, CD4 and CD8 fractions, and dextramer-positive and dextramer-negative fractions. Sequencing took place on an Illumina NovaSeq 6000. Synthesis of TCR cDNA relied on 5'RACE template switching, a step that introduced a universal primer site along with unique molecular identifiers. cDNA synthesis was primed from both the TCR alpha and TCR beta constant segments. Library amplification involved two PCR steps, and the second step added sample barcodes and sequencing adapters. Sequencing of the libraries was done on either Illumina HiSeq 2500 (2x100 bp) or NovaSeq (2x150 bp). The original methods were these. Reads were demultiplexed and collapsed into UMI consensus sequences with MIGEC, and V(D)J alignment was performed with MiXCR. Using edgeR on replicate PBMC samples, clonotypes were called vaccine-responding if FDR was below 0.01 and the log2 fold change was above 5 up to day 15. Each bulk clonotype was labeled CD4 or CD8 based on which sequenced repertoire, CD4 or CD8, contained the clonotype at higher abundance. TCRdb passed the public sequencing reads through fastp at Q25 and MiXCR, retaining productive beta sequences. Every CDR3 protein is listed once, alongside the most common genes and DNA of its rows. In this record, the V and J calls reflect TCRdb's handling and not the investigators' own analysis. The sample table lists hundreds of thousands of distinct CDR3 sequences, under 20% of them with a count of one. The ten most abundant clones make up 15% to 20% of the sample.

Sequences were derived from PBMCs, sampled before the yellow fever booster vaccination. The chain is assembled from TRBV6-5 and TRBJ1-2, with no reliable assignment of the D segment. This clonotype was obtained from a man aged 18-30 years who received the YFV17D yellow fever vaccine. The nucleotide sequence is given as TGTGCCAGCGGCTCCCCGGCGTTTGGCTACACCTTC. It encodes CASGSPAFGYTF.